The 21 T cell receptor beta chains presented below share a single source sample, sequenced in a study of T cells in Graves' hyperthyroidism and ophthalmopathy. Amplification of TCR beta CDR3 regions used RNA as the template. Using the HTBI primer set, a first-round RT-PCR was run on the TCR CDR3. TCRdb independently ran MiXCR on the multiplex PCR reads; one entry per CDR3 protein. The repertoire includes 280,000 or so distinct CDR3 sequences, about 25% of them detected once, and about 30% sits in the top ten. What was sequenced was blood. The receptor source for this set is a man aged 35 to 55 with Graves' hyperthyroidism that later progressed to Graves' ophthalmopathy.

This clonotype was found a few times. The chain uses TRBV11-3 and TRBJ2-2; D is unresolved. Trimming cost V 1 base and J 7 bases, with 4 bases left between them. Germline CDR1 and CDR2: SGHNT and YENEEA. This CDR3 has 12 amino acids. CDR3 sequence: CASSLVVGELFF. Written as DNA, the CDR3 is TGTGCCAGCAGCTTAGTTGTCGGGGAGCTGTTTTTT.

The DNA for the CDR3 is TGTGCCAGCAGCTTATTGGGGGTGGTGAATTCACCCCTCCACTTT. This codes for CASSLLGVVNSPLHF. The chain carries TRBV7-2 and TRBJ1-6; maybe TRBD1 (5 bases). The germline CDR1 and CDR2 sequences are SGHTA and FQGNSA. The V and J ends lost 2 bases and 7 bases respectively, with 12 bases between them. This CDR3 has 15 amino acids.

In this sample, this clonotype turned up many times. The J gene is TRBJ1-5, the V gene TRBV7-9; TRBD1 aligns across 7 bases. This CDR3 comprises 16 residues. Trimming took 4 bases from V and 4 from J; bases not matched to a gene: 10. CDR1 and CDR2 (germline): SEHNR, FQNEAQ (reference sequence). The CDR3 sequence is CASSSLQHRGNQPQHF. CDR3 coding DNA: TGTGCCAGCAGCTCGCTTCAACACAGGGGTAATCAGCCCCAGCATTTT.

The CDR3 nucleotides read TGTGCCAGCAGTTACAGGGGTGGGGAGACCCAGTACTTC. Amino acid sequence: CASSYRGGETQYF. This chain connects TRBV6-5 to TRBJ2-5; weak D call: TRBD1 (5 bases). From germline, CDR1 is MNHEY and CDR2 SVGAGI. Trimming left V 2 bases short and J 5 bases short, with 9 bases between. CDR3 length: 13 amino acids.

In its sample, this clonotype was seen many times. The CDR3 sequence: CASSQEVGVGTEAFF. The CDR3 DNA follows: TGTGCCAGCAGCCAAGAGGTAGGCGTTGGCACTGAAGCTTTCTTT. The chain joins TRBV4-2 to TRBJ1-1; D unresolved. The germline gives CDR1 LGHNA, CDR2 YNFKEQ. The CDR3 consists of 15 residues. Trimming cost V 0 bases and J 4 bases, with 12 bases left between them.

This clonotype appeared a few times. V and J are TRBV5-1 and TRBJ1-1, with 8 bases identical to TRBD1. Germline CDR1 SGHRS, CDR2 YFSETQ. CDR3 size: 16 residues. V shed 1 base and J 6 bases; nucleotides not matched to a gene: 11. The CDR3 loop is CASSLYTGGSTPEAFF. In DNA, the CDR3 is TGCGCCAGCAGCTTGTATACAGGGGGGTCCACCCCTGAAGCTTTCTTT.

This clonotype showed up just a few times. The V gene is TRBV7-9, the J gene TRBJ2-2; 7 bases line up with TRBD1. From germline, CDR1 is SEHNR and CDR2 FQNEAQ (reference sequence). This CDR3 spans 15 amino acids. The ends lost 4 bases at V and 8 bases at J; junction bases unmatched: 10. The CDR3 DNA is TGTGCCAGCAGCTCTGGACAGGCCCCCCCTGGGGAGCTGTTTTTT. Its protein is CASSSGQAPPGELFF.

This clonotype came up many times. This chain links TRBV20-1 with TRBJ1-6; no clear D gene. Germline V gene lookup returns CDR1 DFQATT and CDR2 SNEGSKA (reference sequence). Trimming cost V 4 bases and J 7 bases, with 20 bases left between them. CDR3 length: 16 residues. The CDR3 loop is CSANRRRTYANSPLHF. The DNA of the CDR3 is TGCAGTGCTAATCGAAGGCGCACATACGCAAATTCACCCCTCCACTTT.

This clonotype has only a few counts. This chain uses TRBV12-3 or TRBV12-4 with TRBJ2-1; 12 nucleotides align to TRBD2. The CDR3 length is 16 residues. J gave up 7 bases and V 5 bases, and 9 bases lay outside the gene matches. The CDR3 bases are TGTGCCAGCAGTCCTAGGGGACTAGCGGGTTGGAATGAGCAGTTCTTC. Translating it yields CASSPRGLAGWNEQFF.

This clonotype was counted at least ten times. A much larger clone sits a single nucleotide away, making a read error possible. The V call is TRBV20-1, the J call TRBJ2-2; D is possibly TRBD2 (6 bases). The V and J ends lost 0 bases and 6 bases respectively, with 17 bases between them. CDR1 and CDR2 from the germline V gene are DFQATT and SNEGSKA (reference sequence). The CDR3 consists of 16 residues. The DNA of the CDR3 is TGCAGTGCTAGAGACTCGGGGACTGCTGACGCCGGGGAGCTGTTTTTT. Its translation: CSARDSGTADAGELFF.

The table lists this clonotype with a few counts. V gene TRBV7-9 combines with J gene TRBJ2-5, with D hard to call. Trimming stripped 0 bases from V and 5 bases from J, with 10 bases between. There are 14 residues in the CDR3. The V gene's germline CDR1 is SEHNR and CDR2 FQNEAQ (reference sequence). The CDR3 loop is CASSLAGSSETQYF. CDR3 DNA: TGTGCCAGCAGCTTAGCGGGGTCGAGCGAGACCCAGTACTTC.

The chain's CDR3 is CASTATQNNQPQHF. The CDR3 coding sequence is TGTGCCAGCACGGCTACGCAGAACAATCAGCCCCAGCATTTT. The chain couples TRBV6-1 to TRBJ1-5, with D uncertain. Germline V gene sequence: CDR1 MNHNS, CDR2 SASEGT. V was shortened by 7 bases and J by 3 bases, with 13 bases between the two germline ends. The length of the CDR3 is 14 residues.

This clonotype was observed many times. V and J are TRBV19 and TRBJ1-1, with D possibly matching TRBD1 (6 bases). The germline V gene encodes CDR1 LNHDA and CDR2 SQIVND (reference sequence). The V end lost 1 base, the J end lost 5 bases, and 11 bases lay between the germline ends. The CDR3 is made up of 14 amino acids. CDR3 in amino acids: CASSIVAGETEAFF. CDR3 coding DNA: TGTGCCAGTAGTATAGTGGCAGGGGAAACTGAAGCTTTCTTT.

This clonotype has a count of ten or more. The rearrangement links TRBV6-5 to TRBJ1-2; perhaps TRBD1 as D (5 bases). With 6 bases removed from V and 3 bases from J, the gap between germline ends came to 11 bases. The V gene's germline CDR1 is MNHEY and CDR2 SVGAGI. This CDR3 is 13 amino acids long. CDR3 sequence reads: CASSQEGYYGYTF. The CDR3 DNA sequence: TGTGCCAGCAGCCAGGAGGGGTACTATGGCTACACCTTC.

This clonotype appeared many times. This chain connects TRBV6-5 to TRBJ1-5; D is uncertain. There are 14 residues in the CDR3. V lost 8 bases and J 1 base, leaving 12 bases between the germline ends. Per germline, CDR1 MNHEY and CDR2 SVGAGI. The CDR3 reads CASSPHGSNQPQHF. CDR3 in DNA: TGTGCCAGCTCTCCTCACGGGAGCAATCAGCCCCAGCATTTT.

This clonotype was seen at least ten times. The chain has TRBV30 and TRBJ1-2; no clear D. Trimming removed 1 base at V and 4 bases at J, with 10 bases between. CDR3 size: 13 residues. Germline CDR1 GTSNPN, CDR2 SVGIG (reference sequence). The CDR3 bases are TGTGCCTGGAGTGAGGTTGGGTCCTATGGCTACACCTTC. Protein sequence: CAWSEVGSYGYTF.

This clonotype was seen ten or more times. V gene TRBV28 combines with J gene TRBJ2-2; 13 positions match TRBD2. The ends lost 5 bases at V and 6 bases at J; junction bases unmatched: 6. The CDR3 covers 16 residues. Looked up from germline, CDR1 is MDHEN and CDR2 is SYDVKM. The CDR3 here is CASSPGTSGTSGELFF. Written as DNA, the CDR3 is TGTGCCAGCAGTCCCGGGACTAGCGGGACATCCGGGGAGCTGTTTTTT.

In this sample, this clonotype turned up many times. The chain recombines TRBV18 with TRBJ1-1; tentative D call: TRBD1 (5 bases). Germline V gene sequence: CDR1 KGHSH, CDR2 LQKENI. CDR3 size: 16 residues. Trimming removed 0 bases from V and 4 bases from J, with 15 bases in between. The CDR3 is CASSPPLRRGSTEAFF. As DNA, the CDR3 is TGTGCCAGCTCACCACCGTTAAGAAGGGGCTCCACTGAAGCTTTCTTT.

This clonotype showed up many times. The chain recombines TRBV24-1 with TRBJ2-5; D gene ambiguous. This CDR3 region has 14 residues. Trimming took 1 base from V and 2 from J, leaving 7 bases between them. CDR1 and CDR2 from the germline V gene are KGHDR and SFDVKD. The CDR3 nucleotides are TGTGCCACCAGTGATTTAGGCACACAAGAGACCCAGTACTTC. Residues: CATSDLGTQETQYF.

The chain combines TRBV28 with TRBJ1-1; D is perhaps TRBD1 (5 bases). Germline CDR1 reads MDHEN; CDR2 reads SYDVKM. The V end lost 2 bases, the J end lost 1 base, and 20 bases lay between the germline ends. The CDR3 has 18 amino acids. The CDR3 region is CASSLVSPRGAGNTEAFF. The CDR3 DNA reads TGTGCCAGCAGTTTAGTTTCGCCTCGGGGCGCGGGGAACACTGAAGCTTTCTTT.

CDR3 DNA: TGTGCCAGCAGCCCACCGGGACTAGCGGGAACCTACGAGCAGTACTTC. This sequence encodes CASSPPGLAGTYEQYF. The chain employs TRBV3-1 and TRBJ2-7; 13 bases map to TRBD2. V lost 4 bases to trimming and J lost 2 bases; unmatched junction nucleotides: 5. The CDR3 loop spans 16 amino acids. Germline V gives CDR1 LGHDT, CDR2 YNNKEL (reference sequence).